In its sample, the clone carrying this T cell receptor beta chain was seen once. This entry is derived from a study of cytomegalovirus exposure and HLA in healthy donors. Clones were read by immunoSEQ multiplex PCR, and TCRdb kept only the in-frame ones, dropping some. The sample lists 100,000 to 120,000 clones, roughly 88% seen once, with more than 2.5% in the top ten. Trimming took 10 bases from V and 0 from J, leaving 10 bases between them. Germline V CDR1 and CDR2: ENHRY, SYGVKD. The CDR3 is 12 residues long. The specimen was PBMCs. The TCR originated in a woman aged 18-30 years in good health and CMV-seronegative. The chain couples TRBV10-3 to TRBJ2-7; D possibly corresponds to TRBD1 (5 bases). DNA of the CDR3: TGTGCCACCCTAGACAGCTCCTACGAGCAGTACTTC. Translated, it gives CATLDSSYEQYF.